This T cell receptor (beta chain) emerged from a study of blood T cell repertoires in COVID-19. Whole-study context: Donors in the United States, Italy and Spain gave samples during acute or convalescent COVID-19. Nucleic acid was either cDNA or gDNA, and it came from T cells, B-cell-depleted T cells, or PBMCs.

V lost 8 bases, J lost 2 bases, and 4 bases stayed unmatched. The germline V gene encodes CDR1 MNHEY and CDR2 SVGAGI. This CDR3 contains 13 residues. Assay used: immunoSEQ multiplex PCR; TCRdb lists only in-frame clones, some missing. The sample yields fewer than 20,000 clones, roughly 89% seen once. The chain employs TRBV6-5 and TRBJ2-7; TRBD1 aligns across 9 bases. Source material: peripheral blood. This clonotype was obtained from a human donor in a cohort sampled during active COVID-19. The donor label of this sample is uncertain. The chain's CDR3 is CASSRDRAYEQYF. The CDR3 DNA reads as TGTGCCAGCTCACGGGACAGGGCCTACGAGCAGTACTTC.